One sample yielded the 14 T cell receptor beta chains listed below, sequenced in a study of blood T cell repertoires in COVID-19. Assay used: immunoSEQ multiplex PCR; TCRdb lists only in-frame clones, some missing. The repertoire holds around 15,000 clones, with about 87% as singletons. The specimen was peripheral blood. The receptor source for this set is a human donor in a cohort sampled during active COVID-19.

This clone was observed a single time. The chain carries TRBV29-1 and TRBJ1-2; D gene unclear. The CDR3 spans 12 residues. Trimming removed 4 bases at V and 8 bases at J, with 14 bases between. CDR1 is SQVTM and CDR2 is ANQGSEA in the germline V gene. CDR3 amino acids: CSVGVSATGYTF. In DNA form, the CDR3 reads TGCAGCGTTGGTGTGTCAGCGACCGGCTACACCTTC. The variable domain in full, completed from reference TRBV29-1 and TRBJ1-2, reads SAVISQKPSRDICQRGTSLTIQCQVDSQVTMMFWYRQQPGQSLTLIATANQGSEATYESGFVIDKFPISRPNLTFSTLTVSNMSPEDSSIYLCSVGVSATGYTFGSGTRLTVV.

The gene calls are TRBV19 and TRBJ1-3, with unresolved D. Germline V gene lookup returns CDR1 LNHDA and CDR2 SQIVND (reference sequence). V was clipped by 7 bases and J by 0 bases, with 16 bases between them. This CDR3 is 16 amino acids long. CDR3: CASKLGRPYSGNTIYF. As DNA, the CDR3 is TGTGCCAGTAAGCTGGGCAGACCTTACTCTGGAAACACCATATATTTT.

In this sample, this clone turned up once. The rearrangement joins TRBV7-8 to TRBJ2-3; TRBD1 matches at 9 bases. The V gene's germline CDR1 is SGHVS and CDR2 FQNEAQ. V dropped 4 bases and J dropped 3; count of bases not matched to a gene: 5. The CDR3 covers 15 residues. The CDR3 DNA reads TGTGCCAGCAGCTCCCGGGACAGGGTAACAGATACGCAGTATTTT. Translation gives CASSSRDRVTDTQYF.

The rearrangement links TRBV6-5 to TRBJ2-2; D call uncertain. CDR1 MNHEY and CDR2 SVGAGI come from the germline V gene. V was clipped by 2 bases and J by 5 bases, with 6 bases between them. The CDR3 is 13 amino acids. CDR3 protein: CASSYGRTGELFF. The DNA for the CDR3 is TGTGCCAGCAGTTACGGCAGGACCGGGGAGCTGTTTTTT.

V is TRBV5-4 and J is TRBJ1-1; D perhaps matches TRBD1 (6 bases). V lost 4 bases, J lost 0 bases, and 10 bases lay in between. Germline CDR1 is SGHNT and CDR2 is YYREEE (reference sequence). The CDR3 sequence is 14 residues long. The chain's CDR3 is CASSVGQLNTEAFF. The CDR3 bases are TGTGCCAGCAGCGTCGGACAGCTGAACACTGAAGCTTTCTTT.

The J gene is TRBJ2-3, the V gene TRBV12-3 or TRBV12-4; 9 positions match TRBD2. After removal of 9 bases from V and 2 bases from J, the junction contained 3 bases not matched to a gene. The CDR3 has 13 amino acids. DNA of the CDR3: TGTGCCAGTTTAGCGGGGGTCACAGATACGCAGTATTTT. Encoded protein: CASLAGVTDTQYF.

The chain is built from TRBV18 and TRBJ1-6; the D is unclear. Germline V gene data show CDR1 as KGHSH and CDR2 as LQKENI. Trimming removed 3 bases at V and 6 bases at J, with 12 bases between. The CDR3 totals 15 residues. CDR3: CASSPEAGVNSPLHF. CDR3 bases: TGTGCCAGCTCACCGGAGGCCGGGGTTAATTCACCCCTCCACTTT.

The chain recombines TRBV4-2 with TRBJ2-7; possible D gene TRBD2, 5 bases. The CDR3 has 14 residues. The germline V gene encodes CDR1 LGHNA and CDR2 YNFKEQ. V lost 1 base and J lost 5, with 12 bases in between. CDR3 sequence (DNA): TGTGCCAGCAGCCAAGTTTGGGTGGAGGACGAGCAGTACTTC. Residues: CASSQVWVEDEQYF.

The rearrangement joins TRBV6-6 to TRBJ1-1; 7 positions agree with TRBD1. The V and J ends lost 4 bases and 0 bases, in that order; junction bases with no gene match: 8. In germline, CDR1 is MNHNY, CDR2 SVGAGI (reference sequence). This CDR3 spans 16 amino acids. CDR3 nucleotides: TGTGCCAGCAGTTCGGGACAGACGCTAATGAACACTGAAGCTTTCTTT. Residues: CASSSGQTLMNTEAFF.

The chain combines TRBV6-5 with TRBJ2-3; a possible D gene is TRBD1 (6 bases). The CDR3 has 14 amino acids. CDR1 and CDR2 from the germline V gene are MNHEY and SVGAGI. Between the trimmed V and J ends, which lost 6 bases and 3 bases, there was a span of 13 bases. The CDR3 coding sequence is TGTGCCAGCAGAAGACAGGCCAGGACAGATACGCAGTATTTT. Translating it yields CASRRQARTDTQYF.

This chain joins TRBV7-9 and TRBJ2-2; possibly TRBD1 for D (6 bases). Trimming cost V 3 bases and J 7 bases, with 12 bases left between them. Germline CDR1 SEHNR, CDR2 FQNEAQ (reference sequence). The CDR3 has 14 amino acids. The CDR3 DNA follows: TGTGCCAGCAGCTTCATACAGGGAATCGGGGAGCTGTTTTTT. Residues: CASSFIQGIGELFF.

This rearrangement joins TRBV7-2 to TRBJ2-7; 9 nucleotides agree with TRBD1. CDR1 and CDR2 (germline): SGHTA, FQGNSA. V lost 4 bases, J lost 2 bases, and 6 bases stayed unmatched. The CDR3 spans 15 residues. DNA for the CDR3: TGTGCCAGCAGCTCTAGAGGGGACAGGGCCTACGAGCAGTACTTC. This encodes CASSSRGDRAYEQYF.

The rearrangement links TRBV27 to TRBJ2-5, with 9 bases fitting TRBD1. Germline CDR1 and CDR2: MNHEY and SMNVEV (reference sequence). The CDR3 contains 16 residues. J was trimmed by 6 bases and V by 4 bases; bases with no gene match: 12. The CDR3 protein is CASSSAGTGWGKTQYF. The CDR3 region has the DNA TGTGCCAGCAGTTCCGCCGGGACAGGGTGGGGTAAGACCCAGTACTTC.

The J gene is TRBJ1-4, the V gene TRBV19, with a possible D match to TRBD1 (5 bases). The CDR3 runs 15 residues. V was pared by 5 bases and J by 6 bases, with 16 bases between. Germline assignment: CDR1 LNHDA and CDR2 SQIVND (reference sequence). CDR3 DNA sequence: TGTGCCAGTAGTGCTACATGGGGGGTGGATGAAAAACTGTTTTTT. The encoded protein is CASSATWGVDEKLFF.